Below are 6 T cell receptor beta chains sequenced from a single sample in a study of cytomegalovirus exposure and HLA in healthy donors. In the PCR, 60 Vbeta and 13 Jbeta primers were used. This table comes from immunoSEQ multiplex PCR, and its TCRdb copy is limited to in-frame clones, with some not included. The profile shows 100,000 to 130,000 clones, about 81% of them singletons. The sample taken for sequencing was PBMCs. These receptor sequences come from a young man in good health and CMV-seropositive.

This chain uses TRBV9 with TRBJ2-1; 10 nucleotides agree with TRBD2. This CDR3 has 18 residues. V was pared by 0 bases and J by 1 base, with 7 bases of the junction left unmatched. The germline gives CDR1 SGDLS, CDR2 YYNGEE. The CDR3 DNA is TGTGCCAGCAGCGTAGCCGTAAGCGGGGGGGCTTCCTACAATGAGCAGTTCTTC. Translating gives CASSVAVSGGASYNEQFF.

This chain's CDR3 is CASSPRRLAEAFF. In nucleotides, the CDR3 is TGCGCCAGCAGCCCGCGGAGGCTAGCTGAAGCTTTCTTT. The chain has TRBV5-1 and TRBJ1-1; D remains ambiguous. Germline V gives CDR1 SGHRS, CDR2 YFSETQ. The CDR3 consists of 13 residues. The V gene lost 4 bases and the J gene lost 6 bases, with 13 bases spanning the gap.

The CDR3 sequence is CASSDVGRGQETQYF. The CDR3 DNA sequence: TGTGCCAGCAGTGACGTTGGCAGGGGCCAAGAGACCCAGTACTTC. The chain combines TRBV6-1 with TRBJ2-5; possible D gene TRBD1, 6 bases. This CDR3 is built from 15 residues. Trimming took off 3 bases at V and 1 base at J, with 12 bases between the two ends. Germline V gene lookup returns CDR1 MNHNS and CDR2 SASEGT.

This clone was detected only once. The chain links TRBV5-6 to TRBJ1-2, with no clear D. V shed 4 bases and J shed 8 bases, with 18 bases lying between them. CDR1 and CDR2 (germline): SGHDT, YYEEEE. This CDR3 spans 14 amino acids. The CDR3 region is CASSRERPPFGYTF. CDR3 bases: TGTGCCAGCAGCCGGGAGAGGCCCCCTTTCGGCTACACCTTC. The entire variable domain, with the rest obtained from reference TRBV5-6 and TRBJ1-2, is as follows: DAGVTQSPTHLIKTRGQQVTLRCSPKSGHDTVSWYQQALGQGPQFIFQYYEEEERQRGNFPDRFSGHQFPNYSSELNVNALLLGDSALYLCASSRERPPFGYTFGSGTRLTVV.

This chain joins TRBV5-5 and TRBJ2-5, with unresolved D. The V end was cut by 4 bases, the J end by 5 bases, with 12 bases between. The CDR3 loop spans 13 amino acids. Germline CDR1 SGHKS, CDR2 YYEKEE (reference sequence). CDR3 nucleotides: TGTGCCAGCAGCGTCCTCGTTGGCGAGACCCAGTACTTC. Protein: CASSVLVGETQYF.

The chain joins TRBV18 to TRBJ1-2; 9 nucleotides agree with TRBD1. The CDR3 spans 17 residues. Per germline, CDR1 KGHSH and CDR2 LQKENI. After removal of 7 bases from V and 3 bases from J, the junction contained 15 bases not matched to a gene. CDR3 DNA: TGTGCCAGCTTTTCTATACCGCCGGGACAGGGCGACTATGGCTACACCTTC. It specifies CASFSIPPGQGDYGYTF.